The rows below give T cell receptor beta chains drawn from one sample of a study of CD8+CD57+ T cells in acquired aplastic anemia. A single record per CDR3 protein comes from TCRdb applying MiXCR to the reads. The table has 150,000 or so distinct CDR3 sequences, 52% seen once. Sequencing used sorted CD4+, CD8+, or CD8+CD57+ T cells (not recorded which) from PBMCs. The receptors originated from a human donor with aplastic anemia. Both conserved end residues are part of each CDR3. D genes are given only for firm matches. Clone size is shown for a subset of rows, as once, few, many or a class of expanded clone.

j_gene	v_gene	d_gene	abundance	CDR3nt	CDR3aa
TRBJ2-1	TRBV24-1	-	-	TGTGCCACGTCTCCGGCGTCAGGTAACTACAATGAGCAGTTCTTC	CATSPASGNYNEQFF
TRBJ2-7	TRBV20-1	-	-	TGCAGTGCTAGAAACCCAGACAAGTGGTGGCAGTACTTC	CSARNPDKWWQYF
TRBJ1-1	TRBV25-1	-	-	TGTGCCAGCCATGGGGGTTTTAGTGACACTGAAGCTTTCTTT	CASHGGFSDTEAFF
TRBJ2-7	TRBV7-9	-	few	TGTGCCAGCAGCTCGGAATACGAGCAGTACTTC	CASSSEYEQYF
TRBJ1-2	TRBV25-1	-	-	TGTGCCAGCAGTGAACTAGGGGCCCCCGGCTACACCTTC	CASSELGAPGYTF
TRBJ2-1	TRBV24-1	TRBD2	-	TGTGCCAGCAGTTTATTAGCGGGATTATACAATGAGCAGTTCTTC	CASSLLAGLYNEQFF
TRBJ1-2	TRBV10-1	-	few	TGCGCCAGCATTGAGGGGGTAAGAGGCTACACCTTC	CASIEGVRGYTF
TRBJ1-1	TRBV15	-	many	TGTGCCACCAGCAGACTACCCACGGGAGGTACTGAAGCTTTCTTT	CATSRLPTGGTEAFF
TRBJ2-7	TRBV29-1	-	few	TGCAGCGTTGAAGATCGGGACAACTACGAGCAGTACTTC	CSVEDRDNYEQYF
TRBJ1-1	TRBV12-3/TRBV12-4	-	once	TGTGCCAGCAGTTACCCCGGGGAGAGCACTGAAGCTTTCTTT	CASSYPGESTEAFF
TRBJ1-1	TRBV19	-	-	TGTGCCAGTAGTATAAAACGGCCAGGGGACACTGAAGCTTTCTTC	CASSIKRPGDTEAFF
TRBJ2-3	TRBV10-3	-	-	TGTGCCAGCAGTTTTACGGGGGTAACAGATACGCAGTATTTT	CASSFTGVTDTQYF
TRBJ2-5	TRBV4-2	-	-	TGTGCCAGCAGCCAAGATCGGGGAGACCAGTACTTC	CASSQDRGDQYF
TRBJ2-3	TRBV5-5	TRBD1	-	TGTGCCAGCAGCCCCGGACAGGGGGCAGATACGCAGTATTTT	CASSPGQGADTQYF
TRBJ2-1	TRBV24-1	-	-	TGTGCCAGCAGCCTCCCCAATGAGCAGTTCTTC	CASSLPNEQFF
TRBJ2-1	TRBV3-1	TRBD2	-	TGTGCCAGCAGTTGGACTAGCGGGAGGTACAATGAGCAGTTCTTC	CASSWTSGRYNEQFF
TRBJ2-3	TRBV6-1	TRBD2	few	TGTGCCAGCGAAAGCGGGAGCTCCACAGATACGCAGTATTTT	CASESGSSTDTQYF
TRBJ2-7	TRBV5-5	-	many	TGTGCCAGCAGCCAAACCGGGACGGTCGAGTACGAGCAGTACTTC	CASSQTGTVEYEQYF
TRBJ2-5	TRBV7-6	-	many	TGTGCCAGCAGCTTTCCGACTAGTGGTAGTCCAGAGACCCAGTACTTC	CASSFPTSGSPETQYF
TRBJ2-1	TRBV29-1	-	many	TGCAGCGTTGAAGATGCTGGGGTCAATGAGCAGTTCTTC	CSVEDAGVNEQFF
TRBJ1-1	TRBV7-9	-	many	TGTGCCAGCAGCTCGAGCCCGATTGAGGGAGCTTTCTTT	CASSSSPIEGAFF
TRBJ2-5	TRBV14	TRBD2	-	TGTGCCAGCAGCCAAGAACAGGAACTTCCTCTAGCGGGAGAAGAGACCCAGTACTTC	CASSQEQELPLAGEETQYF
TRBJ1-6	TRBV5-4	TRBD1	few	TGTGCCAGCAGGGTACAGGGGGTGAGGTCACCCCTCCACTTT	CASRVQGVRSPLHF
TRBJ2-7	TRBV4-2	TRBD2	many	TGTGCCAGCAGCCAAGACGGGACTAGCGATCTGTCCGACGAGCAGTACTTC	CASSQDGTSDLSDEQYF
TRBJ2-5	TRBV29-1	-	many	TGCAGCGTTGAAGGGTTAGAAGGCCACGTGCTGACCCAGTACTTC	CSVEGLEGHVLTQYF
TRBJ2-7	TRBV6-1	-	many	TGTGCCAGCAGTGAAGAGGTTGGCAGCTCCTACGAGCAGTACTTC	CASSEEVGSSYEQYF
TRBJ2-3	TRBV7-8	-	few	TGTGCCAGCAGCTTACTCACAGATACGCAGTATTTT	CASSLLTDTQYF
TRBJ2-7	TRBV4-2	-	many	TGTGCCAGCAGCCAAGGAGGGACTTACGAGCAGTACTTC	CASSQGGTYEQYF
TRBJ1-1	TRBV19	-	-	TGTGCCAGTAGTATATCAGGCCCAACCACTGAAGCTTTCTTT	CASSISGPTTEAFF
TRBJ2-3	TRBV15	TRBD2	-	TGTGCCAGCAGCCCACAGACTAGCGGGGGGGGGGCAGATACGCAGTATTTT	CASSPQTSGGGADTQYF
TRBJ2-3	TRBV11-1	TRBD1	-	TGTGCCAGCAGCTCAGCCAAGGACAGGGCAGATACGCAGTATTTT	CASSSAKDRADTQYF
TRBJ2-1	TRBV3-1	-	many	TGTGCCAGCAGTCACGAGAGGGGCAGGACTCCTCTGGCGGAGTTCTTC	CASSHERGRTPLAEFF
TRBJ2-7	TRBV29-1	TRBD1	-	TGCAGCGTTTTTGGCACAGGGGGTGGCTCCTACGAGCAGTACTTC	CSVFGTGGGSYEQYF
TRBJ1-6	TRBV10-3	-	-	TGTGCCATCAGTGTTTCAACTAATTCACCCCTCCACTTT	CAISVSTNSPLHF
TRBJ1-3	TRBV10-3	-	-	TGTGCCATCAGTGAAAGGGCTGGAAACACCATATATTTT	CAISERAGNTIYF
TRBJ2-2	TRBV6-1	-	many	TGTGCCAGCAATCAACAGGAAAACACCGGGGAGCTGTTTTTT	CASNQQENTGELFF
TRBJ2-7	TRBV5-8	-	many	TGTGCCAGCAGCGCCTACAGGGTGGACTACGAGCAGTACTTC	CASSAYRVDYEQYF
TRBJ1-1	TRBV7-9	-	-	TGTGCCAGCAGTCGGGCGGAGATGAACACTGAAGCTTTCTTT	CASSRAEMNTEAFF
TRBJ1-1	TRBV2	-	few	TGTGCCAGCAGTCCTAGACTGGGAACGGCTTTCTTT	CASSPRLGTAFF
TRBJ1-2	TRBV20-1	-	-	TGCAGTGCTAGAGGCAGGGTTTATGGCTACACCTTC	CSARGRVYGYTF
TRBJ2-5	TRBV4-1	-	many	TGCGCCAGCAGCAGGCCTGGGGGAAGTCAAGAGACCCAGTACTTC	CASSRPGGSQETQYF
TRBJ1-1	TRBV19	-	once	TGTGCCAGTACAACTGAGGGGCGGGCGAACACTGAAGCTTTCTTT	CASTTEGRANTEAFF
TRBJ2-1	TRBV15	TRBD1	-	TGTGCCACCAGCAGAGACACAGGGGCCTACAATGAGCAGTTCTTC	CATSRDTGAYNEQFF
TRBJ2-2	TRBV19	TRBD2	many	TGTGCCAGTAAGTTTGCGGGGGACACCGGGGAGCTGTTTTTT	CASKFAGDTGELFF
TRBJ1-2	TRBV5-4	TRBD1	-	TGTGCCAGCAGCTTGTCCCCAACAGGGGACCCTACTTACTATGGCTACACCTTC	CASSLSPTGDPTYYGYTF
TRBJ1-5	TRBV2	TRBD1	-	TGTGCCAGCAGTGACCGGGACAGATATCAGCCCCAGCATTTT	CASSDRDRYQPQHF
TRBJ2-1	TRBV9	-	many	TGTGCCAGCAACCCTTCAGGGGATCTTTACAATGAGCAGTTCTTC	CASNPSGDLYNEQFF
TRBJ2-2	TRBV2	-	-	TGTGCCAGCAGCTTGGGAGTAGGGCCAGGCGGGGAGCTGTTTTTT	CASSLGVGPGGELFF
TRBJ1-5	TRBV27	-	-	TGTGCCAGCAGTAGAGGGCTGAACGATCAGCCCCAGCATTTT	CASSRGLNDQPQHF
TRBJ1-6	TRBV15	-	-	TGTGCCACCAGCAGAGATCTCAGGGTCGATAATTCACCCCTCCACTTT	CATSRDLRVDNSPLHF
TRBJ2-5	TRBV29-1	-	few	TGCAGCGTTGAAGACGTCCAGGCCCAGTACTTC	CSVEDVQAQYF